Sequencing of this T cell receptor (beta chain) was carried out in a study of cytomegalovirus exposure and HLA in healthy donors (dated by TCRdb to 2016 to 2017). In terms of the full investigation: According to a later analysis, the 120 or so validation repertoires were produced on the same platform as the 666 repertoires of the first cohort. A separate validation cohort of roughly 130 different subjects was used in addition to the 666-subject first cohort. The study aimed to test whether signatures of past pathogen exposure could be identified by cataloging public T cell receptors. High-throughput TCR immunosequencing, statistical association of individual TCRs with disease status, and machine learning were combined to predict cytomegalovirus infection status. Overall study results and their limits: The study gave a list of over 150 TCR beta chains associated with cytomegalovirus. Cytomegalovirus status was reported to be diagnosed by the classifier with high specificity and sensitivity in both the original and validation cohorts. A later analysis lacked HLA typing for the validation cohort, so it scored co-occurrence in that cohort across all 110 or so repertoires. While some public TCRs were present in many individuals, most TCR sequences turned up only very rarely across donors. It was suggested by the authors that the approach could potentially be generalized to other disease states and immunological phenotypes. Subsequent analysis determined that TCRs grouped into clusters in the first cohort also showed a tendency toward co-occurrence across the roughly 120 validation repertoires, and 85% to 95% of cluster scores exceeded 0. In vitro tests confirmed that a few of the cytomegalovirus-associated TCR beta chains recognize cytomegalovirus antigens.

Details on this clone: Its antigen remains undetermined. There are no base qualities to consult, and no much larger clone falls within one base.

The CDR3 contains 15 residues, cysteine and phenylalanine counted. CDR3 DNA only is kept here, 45 bases in frame from base 1. Trimming leaves V shorter by 6 bases and J shorter by 0 bases, with the junction holding 8 bases beyond the gene matches. Based on the germline V gene, the CDR1 and CDR2 sequences are SGHTA and FQGNSA. Donors formed part of the validation cohort, which comprised over a hundred subjects and was distinct from the first cohort of 666 subjects. Preparation of the library involved the immunoSEQ multiplex PCR assay. In the original analysis: A statistical classification framework was developed to diagnose cytomegalovirus status using the catalog of TCR beta chain sequences. The table was pulled from immuneACCESS by TCRdb, which kept in-frame rearrangements only. Such tables lose some clones; where checked, under half of the loss comes from unresolved V genes, and the rest has no known cause. That table is the source of V, J and clone size, and D and trimming were worked out from the DNA. Here the sample has over 250,000 clones; approximately 86% occur a single time. The ten largest clones take up roughly 1% of the sample.

The sequence was obtained from a woman aged 18-29 years in good health and CMV-seronegative. This receptor chain uses TRBV7-2 and TRBJ2-7; TRBD1 matches 7 bases in the middle. Sequenced sample: PBMCs. The sequenced DNA: TGTGCCAGCAGTATCCCGACAGGGAGCTCCTACGAGCAGTACTTC. Translated, this is CASSIPTGSSYEQYF.